What follows are 20 T cell receptor beta chains derived from one specimen sequenced in a study of blood T cell repertoires in COVID-19. Assay used: immunoSEQ multiplex PCR; TCRdb lists only in-frame clones, some missing. The sample shows 230,000 or so clones, around 80% of them seen only once. Sequencing was performed on peripheral blood. These TCRs come from a man aged 35 to 55 who had recovered from COVID-19.

The chain uses TRBV5-1 and TRBJ1-6; D uncertain. The V and J ends lost 2 bases and 8 bases respectively, with 14 bases between them. Per germline, CDR1 SGHRS and CDR2 YFSETQ. The CDR3 runs 15 residues. CDR3 nucleotide sequence: TGCGCCAGCAGCTTTTCTACCGCCCGGTATTCACCCCTCCACTTT. This encodes CASSFSTARYSPLHF.

This clone was detected a few times. The chain carries TRBV5-1 and TRBJ1-1; perhaps TRBD1 as D (5 bases). V dropped 1 base and J dropped 7 bases, with 11 bases sitting between them. This CDR3 is built from 13 residues. Germline CDR1 and CDR2: SGHRS and YFSETQ. The CDR3 is CASSLSTGYEAFF. CDR3 sequence (DNA): TGCGCCAGCAGCTTGTCCACAGGCTATGAAGCTTTCTTT.

This clone occurred once. This chain links TRBV18 with TRBJ2-5; D not resolved. V lost 0 bases and J 5 bases, leaving 13 bases between the germline ends. Germline V gene sequence: CDR1 KGHSH, CDR2 LQKENI. This CDR3 spans 15 amino acids. The CDR3 coding sequence is TGTGCCAGCTCACCACCGTCGGCTCGCGGTGAGACCCAGTACTTC. It specifies CASSPPSARGETQYF.

The chain carries TRBV15 and TRBJ1-1; possible D gene TRBD1, 6 bases. Trimming removed 1 base at V and 5 bases at J, with 14 bases between. The length of the CDR3 is 15 residues. Looked up from germline, CDR1 is LNHNV and CDR2 is YYDKDF (reference sequence). In DNA form, the CDR3 reads TGTGCCACCAGCAGAGGCAACAGGGCAGCAACTGAAGCTTTCTTT. Its translation is CATSRGNRAATEAFF.

This clone came up once. As DNA, the CDR3 is TGTGCCAGCAGCCAATTGTTGCGGGGGGGGCCCCAAGAGACCCAGTACTTC. Translated, it gives CASSQLLRGGPQETQYF. V and J are TRBV3-1 (or the pseudogene TRBV3-2) and TRBJ2-5; 9 bases fit TRBD2. The CDR3 is 17 residues long. Germline assignment: CDR1 LGHDT and CDR2 YNNKEL (reference sequence). V shed 2 bases and J 1 base; nucleotides not matched to a gene: 8.

The chain couples TRBV30 to TRBJ2-7; D possibly corresponds to TRBD2 (6 bases). V was shortened by 2 bases and J by 4 bases, with 15 bases between the two germline ends. There are 14 residues in the CDR3. Germline CDR1 GTSNPN, CDR2 SVGIG (reference sequence). As DNA, the CDR3 is TGTGCCTGGAGTTCTTTAGCGGTGTCTTACGAGCAGTACTTC. The encoded protein is CAWSSLAVSYEQYF.

This clone occurred once. The chain joins TRBV5-1 to TRBJ2-1, with 12 positions matching TRBD1. The CDR3 has 15 amino acids. Germline V CDR1 and CDR2: SGHRS, YFSETQ. V shed 4 bases and J 4 bases; nucleotides not matched to a gene: 3. Here the CDR3 reads CASSPGQGAYNEQFF. The DNA of the CDR3 is TGCGCCAGCAGCCCGGGACAGGGGGCGTACAATGAGCAGTTCTTC.

The CDR3 coding sequence is TGTGCCAGTAGTCCACGCCCGGGAGTTCAAGAGACCCAGTACTTC. This codes for CASSPRPGVQETQYF. The gene calls are TRBV19 and TRBJ2-5; possible D gene TRBD2, 6 bases. The CDR3 is 15 residues long. The V gene lost 5 bases and the J gene lost 2 bases, with 15 bases spanning the gap. Germline CDR1 LNHDA, CDR2 SQIVND (reference sequence).

The CDR3 spells CASSAVGAGAEKLFF. CDR3 DNA sequence: TGCGCCAGCAGCGCGGTCGGGGCAGGGGCTGAAAAACTGTTTTTT. This sequence joins TRBV5-1 and TRBJ1-4; D is perhaps TRBD1 (6 bases). V lost 4 bases, J lost 7 bases, and 17 bases lay in between. Germline CDR1 and CDR2: SGHRS and YFSETQ. The CDR3 sequence is 15 residues long. Drawing the rest from reference TRBV5-1 and TRBJ1-4, the complete variable domain is KAGVTQTPRYLIKTRGQQVTLSCSPISGHRSVSWYQQTPGQGLQFLFEYFSETQRNKGNFPGRFSGRQFSNSRSEMNVSTLELGDSALYLCASSAVGAGAEKLFFGSGTQLSVL.

The chain couples TRBV30 to TRBJ2-5; 7 positions match TRBD2. The length of the CDR3 is 14 residues. Trimming at V came to 1 base and at J to 5 bases, leaving 7 bases not matched to a gene. Germline values: CDR1 GTSNPN, CDR2 SVGIG (reference sequence). CDR3 protein: CAWSGTGGIETQYF. The CDR3, as DNA: TGTGCCTGGAGTGGGACGGGGGGTATCGAGACCCAGTACTTC. The complete variable domain, with remaining parts taken from reference TRBV30 and TRBJ2-5, reads SQTIHQWPATLVQPVGSPLSLECTVEGTSNPNLYWYRQAAGRGLQLLFYSVGIGQISSEVPQNLSASRPQDRQFILSSKKLLLSDSGFYLCAWSGTGGIETQYFGPGTRLLVL.

This clone was picked up a small number of times. The rearrangement uses TRBV5-1 and TRBJ2-2; 9 positions agree with TRBD1. The CDR3 length is 15 residues. J was trimmed by 0 bases and V by 6 bases; bases with no gene match: 3. Per germline, CDR1 SGHRS and CDR2 YFSETQ. CDR3 in amino acids: CASTTGGANTGELFF. CDR3 nucleotide sequence: TGCGCCAGCACAACAGGGGGCGCGAACACCGGGGAGCTGTTTTTT.

The chain recombines TRBV10-3 with TRBJ1-2; 10 bases are shared with TRBD1. Germline V gene lookup returns CDR1 ENHRY and CDR2 SYGVKD. V shed 0 bases, J shed 6 bases, and the junction held 7 bases outside the gene matches. CDR3 size: 16 residues. This chain's CDR3 is CAISESRTGGNHGYTF. Written as DNA, the CDR3 is TGTGCCATCAGTGAGTCCAGGACAGGGGGGAACCATGGCTACACCTTC.

The chain uses TRBV4-3 and TRBJ2-1; D is ambiguous. CDR1 and CDR2 (germline): LGHNA, YSLEER. The CDR3 has 16 amino acids. Trimming took off 0 bases at V and 3 bases at J, with 12 bases between the two ends. In nucleotides, the CDR3 is TGCGCCAGCAGCCAAGATGTTAGCCCCGACTACAATGAGCAGTTCTTC. It is translated as CASSQDVSPDYNEQFF.

The chain recombines TRBV30 with TRBJ1-2; D is perhaps TRBD1 (6 bases). Germline values: CDR1 GTSNPN, CDR2 SVGIG (reference sequence). V dropped 6 bases and J dropped 8 bases, with 13 bases sitting between them. The CDR3 is made up of 11 amino acids. The CDR3 sequence is CACPRGTGYTF. The CDR3 DNA follows: TGTGCCTGTCCGAGGGGGACAGGCTACACCTTC.

This clone was counted only a few times. The V call is TRBV30, the J call TRBJ2-7; D possibly corresponds to TRBD1 (5 bases). Per germline, CDR1 GTSNPN and CDR2 SVGIG (reference sequence). Between the trimmed V and J ends, which lost 2 bases and 12 bases, there was a span of 17 bases. CDR3 size: 12 residues. CDR3 sequence: CAWSFRALPPYF. CDR3 sequence (DNA): TGTGCCTGGAGTTTCAGGGCCCTCCCCCCGTACTTC. Filled out from reference TRBV30 and TRBJ2-7, the complete variable domain reads SQTIHQWPATLVQPVGSPLSLECTVEGTSNPNLYWYRQAAGRGLQLLFYSVGIGQISSEVPQNLSASRPQDRQFILSSKKLLLSDSGFYLCAWSFRALPPYFGPGTRLTVT.

The gene calls are TRBV2 and TRBJ1-5; D is unclear. This CDR3 has 13 residues. V was cut by 6 bases and J by 6 bases, with 12 bases left in between. Germline V gene data show CDR1 as SNHLY and CDR2 as FYNNEI. The CDR3 coding sequence is TGTGCCAGCAGAGGGAGGACCGGTCAGCCCCAGCATTTT. Translating it yields CASRGRTGQPQHF.

This clone has a single count. The J gene is TRBJ2-5, the V gene TRBV14; 13 positions match TRBD2. This CDR3 has 16 amino acids. The germline gives CDR1 SGHDN, CDR2 FVKESK. V lost 1 base to trimming and J lost 4 bases; unmatched junction nucleotides: 3. The DNA for the CDR3 is TGTGCCAGCAGCCAAGGCCGACTAGCGGGAGGAGAGACCCAGTACTTC. Translated, it gives CASSQGRLAGGETQYF.

J is TRBJ1-5 and V is TRBV9, with D unclear. The CDR3 extends over 11 amino acids. Germline V gives CDR1 SGDLS, CDR2 YYNGEE. Between the trimmed V and J ends, which lost 4 bases and 8 bases, there was a span of 7 bases. The CDR3 region is CASSPPEPQHF. In nucleotides, the CDR3 is TGTGCCAGCAGCCCCCCCGAGCCCCAGCATTTT.

The chain recombines TRBV5-1 with TRBJ2-1, with 10 positions matching TRBD2. After removal of 2 bases from V and 6 bases from J, the junction contained 11 bases not matched to a gene. CDR1 is SGHRS and CDR2 is YFSETQ in the germline V gene. The CDR3 runs 17 residues. The CDR3 loop reads CASSFGGSGRAGNEQFF. CDR3 nucleotide sequence: TGCGCCAGCAGCTTTGGCGGCAGCGGGAGGGCCGGCAATGAGCAGTTCTTC. Supplemented by reference TRBV5-1 and TRBJ2-1, the full variable domain reads KAGVTQTPRYLIKTRGQQVTLSCSPISGHRSVSWYQQTPGQGLQFLFEYFSETQRNKGNFPGRFSGRQFSNSRSEMNVSTLELGDSALYLCASSFGGSGRAGNEQFFGPGTRLTVL.

The rearrangement uses TRBV4-1 and TRBJ2-3; 9 bases align to TRBD2. Germline lookup yields CDR1 MGHRA and CDR2 YSYEKL. The CDR3 sequence is 13 residues long. V dropped 6 bases and J dropped 10; count of bases not matched to a gene: 8. DNA of the CDR3: TGCGCCAGCAGTCGCGGGGGGGCCTTGGCGCAGTATTTT. Translated, it gives CASSRGGALAQYF.